The sequence of this T cell receptor (beta chain) was determined in a study of chemoradiotherapy in HPV16-positive cancers. Overall study context: Candidate HPV-specific clones and shared TCR motifs came from two HPV16-positive patients. Study conclusions and caveats: For HPV16-positive patients, expanding HPV-responsive T cells associated with longer recurrence-free survival.

Germline assignment: CDR1 MNHNY and CDR2 SVGAGI (reference sequence). Trimming at V came to 2 bases and at J to 7 bases, leaving 5 bases not matched to a gene. The CDR3 spans 14 residues. Sequencing used immunoSEQ multiplex PCR; TCRdb keeps in-frame clones, though not all of them. Found here are under 3,000 clones, approximately 82% of them singletons; the top ten hold 42%. In regard to this clone: Its antigen remains unknown.

The origin of this receptor is a human donor with HPV-associated anogenital cancer. This specimen was tumor tissue, taken from a patient who underwent chemoradiotherapy. V usage is TRBV6-6 and J usage is TRBJ2-3, with TRBD2 matching over 8 bases. CDR3 in amino acids: CASSYDSGRNTQYF. CDR3 bases: TGTGCCAGCAGTTACGACAGCGGGAGAAATACGCAGTATTTT.